This T cell receptor (beta chain) was sequenced in a study of blood T cell repertoires in COVID-19. Across the whole study: Whether acute or convalescent, the COVID-19 samples came from the United States, Italy and Spain. T cells, B-cell-depleted T cells, or PBMCs supplied cDNA or gDNA.

J was trimmed by 5 bases and V by 1 base; bases with no gene match: 9. In germline, CDR1 is SGHAT, CDR2 FQNNGV. The CDR3 loop spans 16 amino acids. Under the authors' procedure: Scientists estimated how many nucleated cells there were by amplifying reference gene primers. Clones were read by immunoSEQ multiplex PCR, and TCRdb kept only the in-frame ones, dropping some. That table furnishes V, J and clone size, whereas the DNA furnished D and trimming. The sample shows over 50,000 clones, just under 85% of them seen only once. Sequenced: peripheral blood. V gene TRBV11-2 combines with J gene TRBJ2-3; 7 nucleotides match TRBD1. The clonotype was recovered from a man in his 70s with acute or convalescent COVID-19. For the CDR3, the DNA is TGTGCCAGCAGCTTAGGCTGGGGCAGGGGGAGAGATACGCAGTATTTT. Its translation is CASSLGWGRGRDTQYF.